The text below deals with one T cell receptor (beta chain). This clone was seen only a few times. Which antigen it targets is not known. There are no base qualities to consult, and no much larger clone falls within one base. The data derive from a study of neoadjuvant anti-PD-1 for oral cavity cancer (dated by TCRdb to the early 2020s). Regarding the complete study: Three to four biweekly doses of nivolumab at 3 mg/kg were mostly administered to patients before curative-intent surgical resection. The parent correlative cohort had 12 to 13 patients and a response rate of 33%. For patients who did not progress, a fourth nivolumab dose was given around day 43, followed by definitive surgical resection on days 50-56. Under RECIST 1.1, a patient counted as a responder if showing complete response, partial response or stable disease, and as a non-responder if showing progression. Broader findings and caveats from the paper: Greater tumor shrinkage correlated with larger post-treatment sizes of preexisting intratumoral clones, which suggests that expansion of preexisting clones contributed to response. Higher pretreatment blood TCRbeta clonality and lower post-treatment tumor TCRbeta clonality were correlated with higher pretreatment blood Treg/Th17 ratios. Only a few patients per response group were included in the TCR analyses, and larger cohorts for validation were called for by the authors.

CDR1 SNHLY and CDR2 FYNNEI are derived from the germline V gene. V lost 6 bases and J lost 3 bases, and the count of bases not matched to a germline gene is 4. Inclusive of the bounding cysteine and phenylalanine, the CDR3 is 13 residues long. Only the CDR3 part of the read is kept: 39 bases, read in frame from the first base. Survey sequencing of tumors used two replicates per sample, and the tumor libraries mostly started from 4.5 to 6 ug of input genomic DNA. The immunoSEQ hsTCRbeta kit was used to prepare TCRbeta libraries according to the manufacturer's instructions. The completed libraries were mixed into a single pool at 3 nM, then sequenced with an Illumina NovaSeq 6000 S4 flow cell. Regarding the original processing steps: Raw data preprocessing and quality control were performed with the immunoSEQ Analyzer. The analysis was restricted to productive rearrangements, with each unique CDR3 amino acid sequence defining a clonotype. Using the R package tcR, the researchers computed the Gini-Simpson index as their estimate of repertoire clonality. Student's t test was used to compare Gini indices, and Pearson correlation was used to assess associations with tumor size change. TCRdb provides this immuneACCESS table in a form limited to in-frame rearrangements. Some clones are lacking; in checked studies, under half of them reflect an unresolved V gene, and why the rest are absent is not known. V and J calls and clone size follow that table, whereas D and trimming were derived from the DNA. The sample records approximately 21,000 clones, 45% of which are singletons. The biggest ten clones account for roughly 37% of the sample.

The time point tag for this specimen amounts to: after neoadjuvant nivolumab, at surgical resection. None of the patients had received prior systemic or radiation treatment, and all were newly diagnosed with stage II-IVA oral cavity squamous cell carcinoma. The cohort was composed of patients with HPV-negative, locally advanced oral cavity squamous cell carcinoma. Samples came from a longitudinal correlative study of a single-arm phase II trial of neoadjuvant nivolumab in oral cavity squamous cell carcinoma. Genomic DNA-based TCRbeta sequencing was performed on subject-matched pre- and post-treatment PBMCs and tumors from three responders and three non-responders. The Maxwell RSC DNA from Tissue kit was used to isolate genomic DNA from tumor tissue.

This sequence uses TRBV2 and TRBJ1-2; 7 of the junction bases match TRBD1. This TCR came from a person between 40 and 79 years old with oral cavity squamous cell carcinoma. Sample: tumor tissue, taken after nivolumab (anti-PD-1) treatment. The nucleotides read TGTGCCAGCAGCCAAGACAGGGACTATGGCTACACCTTC. The encoded protein is CASSQDRDYGYTF.